One and the same sample provided the 20 T cell receptor beta chains below, sequenced in a study of Graves' ophthalmopathy and Graves' hyperthyroidism (dated by TCRdb to 2017 to 2018). Sequencer: Illumina HiSeq 2000. TCR beta CDR3 regions were amplified from RNA transcripts for repertoire sequencing. HTBI primers and the Qiagen OneStep RT-PCR kit were used in a first-round RT-PCR, which was followed by a second-round multiplex PCR, size selection and purification. TCRdb reran the public reads through fastp at Q25 and MiXCR, keeping productive beta chains. Every distinct CDR3 protein forms one entry, paired with its most common genes and DNA. The table for this sample lists around 670,000 distinct CDR3 sequences; roughly 40% of them were counted only once. The ten largest clones capture approximately 43% of the sample. The sample was peripheral blood. The receptors here all came from an adult man with Graves' ophthalmopathy.

Regarding this clonotype: A much larger clone is a single base away; this may be a read error. The chain joins TRBV11-2 to TRBJ2-2; 10 bases agree with TRBD1. The CDR3 has 15 residues. The V gene's germline CDR1 is SGHAT and CDR2 FQNNGV. The chain's CDR3 is CASSSSGTGVGEPFF. In nucleotides, the CDR3 is TGTGCCAGCAGCTCATCCGGGACAGGGGTCGGGGAGCCGTTTTTT.

The gene calls are TRBV28 and TRBJ2-7, with 9 bases identical to TRBD2. This CDR3 has 15 residues. V was clipped by 6 bases and J by 0 bases; unmatched bases: 6. From germline, CDR1 is MDHEN and CDR2 SYDVKM. CDR3 bases: TGTGCCAGCAGGGTAGCGGGAGTTAACTCCTACGAGCAGTACTTC. Translating gives CASRVAGVNSYEQYF.

The chain links TRBV6-1 to TRBJ2-7; D unclear. The CDR3 has 13 amino acids. The germline gives CDR1 MNHNS, CDR2 SASEGT. Deletions cut 7 bases from V and 0 bases from J, with 10 bases between. The CDR3: CASTHDPSYEQYF. The CDR3 bases are TGTGCCAGCACCCACGACCCCTCCTACGAGCAGTACTTC.

This clonotype has just a few counts. The V call is TRBV9, the J call TRBJ2-5, with D unresolved. The CDR3 has 13 amino acids. Germline CDR1 is SGDLS and CDR2 is YYNGEE. The V end was cut by 2 bases, the J end by 1 base, with 6 bases between. The CDR3 reads CASSVQTQETQYF. CDR3 coding DNA: TGTGCCAGCAGCGTTCAGACCCAAGAGACCCAGTACTTC.

There are many counts of this clonotype. This chain joins TRBV2 and TRBJ2-7; unclear D gene. The germline V gene encodes CDR1 SNHLY and CDR2 FYNNEI. There are 15 residues in the CDR3. The V gene lost 5 bases and the J gene lost 1 base, with 15 bases spanning the gap. The CDR3 DNA sequence: TGTGCCAGCAGTAAAACACTCCTCCTGTCCTACGAGCAGTACTTC. Translated, it gives CASSKTLLLSYEQYF.

This clonotype turned up a few times. The chain couples TRBV20-1 to TRBJ1-3; tentatively, D is TRBD1 (5 bases). The length of the CDR3 is 13 residues. V was shortened by 5 bases and J by 3 bases, with 11 bases between the two germline ends. Germline V gene sequence: CDR1 DFQATT, CDR2 SNEGSKA (reference sequence). As DNA, the CDR3 is TGCAGTGCTCCCGGGGGTGGTGGAAACACCATATATTTT. Translated, it gives CSAPGGGGNTIYF.

The J gene is TRBJ1-2, the V gene TRBV2, with D possibly matching TRBD1 (5 bases). Germline CDR1 SNHLY, CDR2 FYNNEI. The CDR3 sequence is 15 residues long. V lost 5 bases, J lost 4 bases, and 17 bases lay in between. The DNA for the CDR3 is TGTGCCAGCAGTCTAGAGACCGGGGCGGGCTATGGCTACACCTTC. The encoded protein is CASSLETGAGYGYTF.

This clonotype has more than one count but fewer than ten. The gene calls are TRBV10-3 and TRBJ2-7, with 8 bases identical to TRBD1. CDR1 ENHRY and CDR2 SYGVKD come from the germline V gene. With 10 bases clipped from V and 1 base from J, the junction kept 6 bases outside the gene matches. CDR3 length: 13 amino acids. CDR3 nucleotide sequence: TGTGCCAGCAAGCAGGGGGCATCCTACGAGCAGTACTTC. This encodes CASKQGASYEQYF.

This clonotype was seen many times. J is TRBJ2-5 and V is TRBV7-2, with D perhaps TRBD2 (7 bases). The CDR3 totals 15 residues. V shed 4 bases and J shed 5 bases, with 17 bases lying between them. Germline V gene data show CDR1 as SGHTA and CDR2 as FQGNSA. DNA of the CDR3: TGTGCCAGCAGCTCAGGCGTGGGAGGGGGGGAGACCCAGTACTTC. Its protein is CASSSGVGGGETQYF.

V is TRBV15 and J is TRBJ2-7, with 8 bases aligning to TRBD1. Germline V gene data show CDR1 as LNHNV and CDR2 as YYDKDF (reference sequence). The trim removed 7 bases at V and 0 bases at J, leaving 17 bases unmatched. CDR3 size: 18 residues. CDR3 amino acids: CATTTGGDLRAGSYEQYF. The DNA for the CDR3 is TGTGCCACCACCACAGGGGGAGATCTGCGCGCAGGCTCCTACGAGCAGTACTTC.

This clonotype has a handful of counts. The genes are TRBV7-9 and TRBJ1-1; weak D call: TRBD1 (6 bases). The CDR3 has 14 amino acids. The germline V gene encodes CDR1 SEHNR and CDR2 FQNEAQ (reference sequence). V lost 1 base and J 4 bases, leaving 10 bases between the germline ends. CDR3 residues: CASSLVSGATEAFF. The DNA for the CDR3 is TGTGCCAGCAGCTTAGTTTCGGGGGCCACTGAAGCTTTCTTT. Combining the CDR3 with reference TRBV7-9 and TRBJ1-1 gives the whole variable domain DTGVSQNPRHKITKRGQNVTFRCDPISEHNRLYWYRQTLGQGPEFLTYFQNEAQLEKSRLLSDRFSAERPKGSFSTLEIQRTEQGDSAMYLCASSLVSGATEAFFGQGTRLTVV.

J is TRBJ2-7 and V is TRBV11-2; D call uncertain. V was pared by 0 bases and J by 5 bases, with 11 bases between. The CDR3 spans 14 residues. Germline V CDR1 and CDR2: SGHAT, FQNNGV. The CDR3 coding sequence is TGTGCCAGCAGCTTAGATCTACTGAGCGACGAGCAGTACTTC. It codes for CASSLDLLSDEQYF. Combining the CDR3 with reference TRBV11-2 and TRBJ2-7 gives the whole variable domain EAGVAQSPRYKIIEKRQSVAFWCNPISGHATLYWYQQILGQGPKLLIQFQNNGVVDDSQLPKDRFSAERLKGVDSTLKIQPAKLEDSAVYLCASSLDLLSDEQYFGPGTRLTVT.

This clonotype was detected many times. The chain has TRBV10-3 and TRBJ2-7; possible D gene TRBD2, 7 bases. CDR3 length: 12 amino acids. Per the germline V gene, CDR1 is ENHRY and CDR2 is SYGVKD. V was clipped by 6 bases and J by 6 bases, with 12 bases between them. The CDR3 protein is CAISRGAAEQYF. The CDR3 DNA follows: TGTGCCATCAGCCGGGGGGCGGCCGAGCAGTACTTC.

The chain is built from TRBV14 and TRBJ1-1; D is uncertain. The V end was cut by 1 base, the J end by 4 bases, with 16 bases between. Germline loops: CDR1 SGHDN, CDR2 FVKESK. This CDR3 spans 16 amino acids. As DNA, the CDR3 is TGTGCCAGCAGCCAAGGGACCCGAGGTGGAGGCACTGAAGCTTTCTTT. Protein product: CASSQGTRGGGTEAFF.

The rearrangement joins TRBV6-5 to TRBJ1-1, with D tentatively TRBD1 (5 bases). Per the germline V gene, CDR1 is MNHEY and CDR2 is SVGAGI. The CDR3 runs 15 residues. The V and J ends lost 6 bases and 8 bases respectively, with 22 bases between them. CDR3 DNA: TGTGCCAGCAGACTCACACAGGAATCCACCTTCGAAGCTTTCTTT. It encodes CASRLTQESTFEAFF.

This clonotype has a count of ten or more. V gene TRBV5-4 combines with J gene TRBJ1-2; D uncertain. The germline gives CDR1 SGHNT, CDR2 YYREEE (reference sequence). V lost 5 bases and J 2 bases, leaving 13 bases between the germline ends. CDR3 length: 14 amino acids. The CDR3 reads CASRPRSGNYGYTF. CDR3 sequence (DNA): TGTGCCAGCAGACCACGTTCGGGGAACTATGGCTACACCTTC.

The genes are TRBV29-1 and TRBJ2-7; D ambiguous. V was clipped by 5 bases and J by 9 bases, with 11 bases between them. CDR1 and CDR2 from the germline V gene are SQVTM and ANQGSEA. The CDR3 extends over 10 amino acids. The CDR3 here is CSVLGNGQYF. CDR3 nucleotide sequence: TGCAGCGTTCTGGGGAATGGGCAGTACTTC.

The V and J genes are TRBV25-1 and TRBJ1-1; D not certain. The CDR3 is 13 residues long. Looked up from germline, CDR1 is MGHDK and CDR2 is SYGVNS. The CDR3 sequence is CAKRWSMNTEAFF. CDR3 DNA sequence: TGTGCAAAAAGATGGAGCATGAACACTGAAGCTTTCTTT.

This sequence joins TRBV19 and TRBJ1-1; D is undetermined. The CDR3 loop spans 15 amino acids. V was pared by 5 bases and J by 0 bases, with 13 bases between. The germline gives CDR1 LNHDA, CDR2 SQIVND (reference sequence). In DNA form, the CDR3 reads TGTGCCAGTAGTCTGCCGGGAATAATGAACACTGAAGCTTTCTTT. This encodes CASSLPGIMNTEAFF.

For this clonotype: This sequence may be a read error, since a much larger clone differs from it by one base. V usage is TRBV10-3 and J usage is TRBJ1-2; 12 bases are shared with TRBD1. The CDR3 sequence is 15 residues long. CDR1 is ENHRY, CDR2 SYGVKD, per germline. This CDR3 is CAISMGQGAPYDYTF. DNA for the CDR3: TGTGCCATCAGTATGGGACAGGGGGCCCCTTATGACTACACCTTC.